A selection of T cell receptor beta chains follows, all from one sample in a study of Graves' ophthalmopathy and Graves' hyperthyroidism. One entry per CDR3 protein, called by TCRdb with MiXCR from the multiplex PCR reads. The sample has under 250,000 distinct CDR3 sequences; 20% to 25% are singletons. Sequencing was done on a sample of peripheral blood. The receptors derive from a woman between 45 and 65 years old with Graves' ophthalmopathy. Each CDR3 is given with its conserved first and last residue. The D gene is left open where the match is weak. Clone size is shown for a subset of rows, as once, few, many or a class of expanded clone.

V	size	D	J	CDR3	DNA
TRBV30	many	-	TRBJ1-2	CAWSVKGSYGYTF	TGTGCCTGGAGTGTAAAAGGGTCCTATGGCTACACCTTC
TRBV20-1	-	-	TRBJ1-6	CSARGQDNSPLHF	TGCAGTGCTAGAGGGCAGGATAATTCACCCCTCCACTTT
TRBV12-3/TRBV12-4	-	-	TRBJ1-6	CASSFHGNSPLHF	TGTGCCAGCAGTTTCCATGGGAATTCACCCCTCCACTTT
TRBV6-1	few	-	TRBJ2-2	CASRKQGRSNTGELFF	TGTGCCAGCAGAAAACAGGGAAGGTCGAACACCGGGGAGCTGTTTTTT
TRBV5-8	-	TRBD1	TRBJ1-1	CASSLIRTGGTEAFF	TGTGCCAGCAGCTTGATTCGGACAGGCGGCACTGAAGCTTTCTTT
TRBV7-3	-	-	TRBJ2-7	CASSLNPAISYEQYF	TGTGCCAGCAGCTTAAATCCGGCGATTTCCTACGAGCAGTACTTC
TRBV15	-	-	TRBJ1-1	CATSRERQQNTEAFF	TGTGCCACCAGCAGAGAACGGCAGCAGAACACTGAAGCTTTCTTT
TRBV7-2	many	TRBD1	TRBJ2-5	CASSSIVGQNFF	TGTGCCAGCAGCTCCATAGTGGGACAGAACTTCTTC
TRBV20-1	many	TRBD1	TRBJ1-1	CSARVDRGGPEAFF	TGCAGTGCTAGAGTAGACAGGGGGGGCCCTGAAGCTTTCTTT
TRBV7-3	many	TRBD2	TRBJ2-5	CASSATGAGGPETQYF	TGTGCCAGCAGCGCGACCGGGGCGGGAGGGCCGGAGACCCAGTACTTC
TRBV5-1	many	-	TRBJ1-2	CASRGSNYGYTF	TGCGCCAGCAGGGGCAGCAACTATGGCTACACCTTC
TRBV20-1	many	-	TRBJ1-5	CSATWSDSNQPQHF	TGCAGTGCTACCTGGAGCGATAGCAATCAGCCCCAGCATTTT
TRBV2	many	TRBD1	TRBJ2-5	CASSEARTGGDRETQYF	TGTGCCAGCAGTGAAGCCCGAACAGGGGGCGATCGAGAGACCCAGTACTTC
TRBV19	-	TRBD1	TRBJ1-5	CASSIRGRQPQHF	TGTGCCAGTAGTATCAGGGGGCGGCAGCCCCAGCATTTT
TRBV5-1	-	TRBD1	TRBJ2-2	CASSLVGRGRTGELFF	TGCGCCAGCAGCTTAGTCGGCAGGGGGCGCACCGGGGAGCTGTTTTTT
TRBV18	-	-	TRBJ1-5	CASSPGPNQPQHF	TGTGCCAGCTCCCCGGGCCCAAATCAGCCCCAGCATTTT
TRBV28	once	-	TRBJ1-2	CASSPAVSYGYTF	TGTGCCAGCAGTCCGGCGGTGTCCTATGGCTACACCTTC
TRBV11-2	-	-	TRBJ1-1	CASSPTGTLNTEAFF	TGTGCCAGCAGCCCAACCGGGACGCTGAACACTGAAGCTTTCTTT
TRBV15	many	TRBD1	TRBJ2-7	CATSIWGQGAYEQYF	TGTGCCACCAGCATATGGGGACAGGGGGCCTACGAGCAGTACTTC
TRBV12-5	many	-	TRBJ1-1	CASGLEPYTEAFF	TGTGCTAGTGGTTTGGAACCCTACACTGAAGCTTTCTTT
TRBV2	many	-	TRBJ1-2	CASKAGGANYGYTF	TGTGCCAGCAAGGCGGGCGGGGCTAACTATGGCTACACCTTC
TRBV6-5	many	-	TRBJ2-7	CASRYDRTTYEQYF	TGTGCCAGCAGATATGACAGGACGACCTACGAGCAGTACTTC
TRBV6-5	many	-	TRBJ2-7	CASMGSTYEQYF	TGTGCCAGCATGGGCTCAACCTACGAGCAGTACTTC
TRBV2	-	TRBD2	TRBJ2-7	CASSEHAGGSEQYF	TGTGCCAGCAGTGAACATGCGGGAGGCTCCGAGCAGTACTTC
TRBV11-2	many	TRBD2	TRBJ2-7	CASSLVGGSSSYEQYF	TGTGCCAGCAGCTTAGTTGGCGGGAGCTCCTCCTACGAGCAGTACTTC
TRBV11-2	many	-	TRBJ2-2	CASSLTQVNTGELFF	TGTGCCAGCAGCTTAACCCAGGTTAACACCGGGGAGCTGTTTTTT
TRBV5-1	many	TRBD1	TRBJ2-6	CASSPNPGQGAGANVLTF	TGCGCCAGCAGCCCAAATCCGGGACAGGGGGCTGGGGCCAACGTCCTGACTTTC
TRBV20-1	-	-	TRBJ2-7	CSVIDYSYEQYF	TGCAGTGTCATAGACTACTCCTACGAGCAGTACTTC
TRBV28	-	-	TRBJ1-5	CASYTGNQPQHF	TGTGCCAGCTACACAGGCAATCAGCCCCAGCATTTT
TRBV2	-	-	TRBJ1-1	CASSEAEGGTEAFF	TGTGCCAGCAGTGAAGCTGAAGGAGGCACTGAAGCTTTCTTT
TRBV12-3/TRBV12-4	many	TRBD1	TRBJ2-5	CASSPDRGHETQYF	TGTGCCAGCAGTCCCGACAGGGGGCATGAGACCCAGTACTTC
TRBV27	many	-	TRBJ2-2	CASSIGAPGELFF	TGTGCCAGCAGTATCGGGGCGCCCGGGGAGCTGTTTTTT
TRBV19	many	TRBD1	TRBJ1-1	CASRPQGIGEAFF	TGTGCCAGTAGACCACAGGGGATAGGGGAAGCTTTCTTT
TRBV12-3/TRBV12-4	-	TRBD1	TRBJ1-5	CASSAGDRAVGNQPQHF	TGTGCCAGCAGTGCCGGGGACAGGGCGGTCGGCAATCAGCCCCAGCATTTT
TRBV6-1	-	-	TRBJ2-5	CASSRTTGTQYF	TGTGCCAGCAGTCGGACTACCGGGACCCAGTACTTC
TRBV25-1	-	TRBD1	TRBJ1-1	CASSEVGLTGGGTEAFF	TGTGCCAGCAGTGAAGTAGGGCTGACAGGGGGCGGCACTGAAGCTTTCTTT
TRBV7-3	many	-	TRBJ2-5	CASSLNGGDQETQYF	TGTGCCAGCAGCTTAAATGGCGGGGACCAAGAGACCCAGTACTTC
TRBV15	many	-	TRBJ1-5	CATSRDIQPQHF	TGTGCCACCAGCAGAGATATTCAGCCCCAGCATTTT
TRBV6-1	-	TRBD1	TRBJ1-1	CASKDRGRTEAFF	TGTGCCAGCAAAGACAGGGGACGGACTGAAGCTTTCTTT
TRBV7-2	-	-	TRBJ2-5	CASSLATSLKTQYF	TGTGCCAGCAGCTTAGCGACGTCGCTTAAGACCCAGTACTTC